This TCR beta chain was recovered during a study of T cells in Graves' hyperthyroidism and ophthalmopathy. The CDR3 has 20 residues. Germline-derived CDR1 and CDR2 are LNHDA and SQIVND (reference sequence). V gave up 6 bases and J gave up 3 bases; unmatched junction bases: 16. The CDR3 regions of TCR beta were amplified from RNA transcripts. With the HTBI primer set, the TCR CDR3 went through a first round of RT-PCR. Via MiXCR, TCRdb re-called the multiplex PCR reads, giving one row per CDR3 protein. This sample has approximately 600,000 distinct CDR3 sequences, with roughly 16% found just once. The chain couples TRBV19 to TRBJ2-1, with 14 nucleotides matching TRBD2. The receptor's source is a woman in her twenties or thirties with Graves' hyperthyroidism. The sample was blood. The CDR3 protein is CASSPLAGTSGRSVYNEQFF. DNA of the CDR3: TGTGCCAGTAGCCCCCTAGCCGGGACTAGCGGGAGATCGGTCTACAATGAGCAGTTCTTC.